These 23 T cell receptor beta chains were sequenced from one sample in a study of T cells in Graves' hyperthyroidism and ophthalmopathy (dated by TCRdb to the late 2010s). The library was generated by multiplex PCR. Sequenced using an Illumina HiSeq 2000. TCR beta CDR3 regions were amplified from RNA transcripts. The TCR CDR3 was subjected to a first round of RT-PCR using the HTBI primer set and the Qiagen OneStep RT-PCR kit. TCRdb trimmed public reads at Q25 via fastp, called clones via MiXCR and kept in-frame beta chains. Rows are combined by CDR3 protein, so each entry shows the most common genes and DNA. The sample table holds hundreds of thousands of distinct CDR3 sequences, of which about 20% were seen once. The ten largest clones add up to around a third of the sample. The sequenced sample consisted of blood. The receptors stem from a young man with Graves' ophthalmopathy.

This clonotype was seen a few times. V is TRBV20-1 and J is TRBJ2-3; 9 bases fit TRBD2. This CDR3 is built from 16 residues. J gave up 3 bases and V 6 bases, and 13 bases lay outside the gene matches. Germline values: CDR1 DFQATT, CDR2 SNEGSKA (reference sequence). The DNA of the CDR3 is TGCAGTGCCACAACTTATAGCGGGAGTAAGACAGATACGCAGTATTTT. Translating gives CSATTYSGSKTDTQYF.

There are a few counts of this clonotype. The chain couples TRBV4-1 to TRBJ2-5, with a weak D call TRBD1 (6 bases). Trimming pared 0 bases from V and 5 bases from J, leaving 13 bases between. CDR1 and CDR2 (germline): MGHRA, YSYEKL. The CDR3 loop spans 15 amino acids. CDR3 sequence reads: CASSQDQGRWETQYF. CDR3 in DNA: TGCGCCAGCAGCCAAGATCAGGGGCGGTGGGAGACCCAGTACTTC.

In this sample, this clonotype turned up a few times. The rearrangement links TRBV6-6 to TRBJ2-3, with a weak D call TRBD2 (6 bases). CDR3 length: 15 residues. Germline V gene sequence: CDR1 MNHNY, CDR2 SVGAGI (reference sequence). Trimming took 0 bases from V and 7 from J, leaving 14 bases between them. The CDR3 region has the DNA TGTGCCAGCAGTTACTCCCAGGGAGGTCGAAATACGCAGTATTTT. As protein: CASSYSQGGRNTQYF.

This clonotype was recorded at least ten times. A read error may account for a junction end that differs from germline. The J gene is TRBJ2-1, the V gene TRBV28; D perhaps matches TRBD2 (6 bases). The germline gives CDR1 MDHEN, CDR2 SYDVKM. The CDR3 is made up of 15 amino acids. CDR3 loop: CASSLGGAGYNEQFF. The CDR3 DNA is TGCGCCAGCAGCTTGGGCGGAGCGGGCTACAATGAGCAGTTCTTC. Full variable domain (rest looked up from reference TRBV28 and TRBJ2-1): DVKVTQSSRYLVKRTGEKVFLECVQDMDHENMFWYRQDPGLGLRLIYFSYDVKMKEKGDIPEGYSVSREKKERFSLILESASTNQTSMYLCASSLGGAGYNEQFFGPGTRLTVL.

This clonotype was seen a handful of times. The rearrangement joins TRBV30 to TRBJ1-4; 10 bases line up with TRBD1. The germline gives CDR1 GTSNPN, CDR2 SVGIG (reference sequence). Losses at the gene ends were 5 bases for V and 8 bases for J; bases not matched to a gene: 2. This CDR3 region has 12 residues. The chain's CDR3 is CAWGQGGEKLFF. CDR3 sequence (DNA): TGTGCCTGGGGACAGGGGGGAGAAAAACTGTTTTTT.

The J gene is TRBJ2-1, the V gene TRBV7-8; 14 positions match TRBD2. With V trimmed by 5 bases and J by 6 bases, 12 bases remained unmatched. This CDR3 comprises 18 residues. Looked up from germline, CDR1 is SGHVS and CDR2 is FQNEAQ. In nucleotides, the CDR3 is TGTGCCAGCAGCCTGCGTCGCCCCGGGACTAGCGGGAGCAATGAGCAGTTCTTC. Amino acid sequence: CASSLRRPGTSGSNEQFF.

This clonotype has a handful of counts. The V and J genes are TRBV30 and TRBJ1-6, with D possibly TRBD1 on 6 matching bases. The germline V gene has CDR1 GTSNPN and CDR2 SVGIG (reference sequence). CDR3 size: 16 residues. Between the trimmed V and J ends, which lost 0 bases and 3 bases, there was a span of 12 bases. This chain's CDR3 is CAWSVKTGRYNSPLHF. The CDR3 nucleotides are TGTGCCTGGAGTGTAAAGACAGGTCGCTATAATTCACCCCTCCACTTT.

This chain connects TRBV11-2 to TRBJ1-2; no reliable D call. The V gene lost 7 bases and the J gene lost 3 bases, with 18 bases spanning the gap. From germline, CDR1 is SGHAT and CDR2 FQNNGV. The CDR3 is made up of 15 amino acids. The CDR3 region has the DNA TGTGCCAGCAACACTCTGGCGGCCAGTCACTATGGCTACACCTTC. This codes for CASNTLAASHYGYTF. Variable domain in full (rest from reference TRBV11-2 and TRBJ1-2): EAGVAQSPRYKIIEKRQSVAFWCNPISGHATLYWYQQILGQGPKLLIQFQNNGVVDDSQLPKDRFSAERLKGVDSTLKIQPAKLEDSAVYLCASNTLAASHYGYTFGSGTRLTVV.

This clonotype appeared many times. This rearrangement joins TRBV3-1 to TRBJ2-7; D gene unclear. Trimming shortened V by 0 bases and J by 5 bases, and 8 bases separated the two germline ends. CDR3 length equals 13 residues. The germline V gene encodes CDR1 LGHDT and CDR2 YNNKEL (reference sequence). CDR3: CASSQDVEDEQYF. CDR3 coding DNA: TGTGCCAGCAGCCAAGATGTTGAGGACGAGCAGTACTTC.

This clonotype showed up just a few times. This chain joins TRBV20-1 and TRBJ1-3; D possibly corresponds to TRBD1 (6 bases). Trimming cost V 4 bases and J 1 base, with 11 bases left between them. Germline lookup yields CDR1 DFQATT and CDR2 SNEGSKA (reference sequence). This CDR3 is 14 amino acids long. This chain's CDR3 is CSAKVGGSGNTIYF. CDR3 nucleotides: TGCAGTGCTAAAGTAGGGGGATCTGGAAACACCATATATTTT.

The chain carries TRBV6-2 or TRBV6-3 and TRBJ1-1; 8 bases are a match to TRBD1. Germline V gene data show CDR1 as MNHEY and CDR2 as SVGEGT. The J segment lost 0 bases and the V segment lost 5 bases, leaving 11 bases of the junction unmatched. The length of the CDR3 is 17 residues. The CDR3 sequence: CASSPPGTGYMNTEAFF. The CDR3 bases are TGTGCCAGCAGTCCCCCAGGGACAGGCTACATGAACACTGAAGCTTTCTTT.

This clonotype was seen repeatedly, ten times or more. The V call is TRBV30, the J call TRBJ2-7; 11 bases map to TRBD2. Trimming removed 1 base from V and 0 bases from J; junction bases left unmatched: 5. The germline CDR1 and CDR2 sequences are GTSNPN and SVGIG (reference sequence). CDR3 size: 16 residues. The CDR3 region has the DNA TGTGCCTGGAGTGCCCCGGGACTAGCGGACTCCTACGAGCAGTACTTC. Residues: CAWSAPGLADSYEQYF.

This clonotype was recorded a few times. This chain links TRBV6-2 or TRBV6-3 with TRBJ2-1; D could derive from TRBD1 or TRBD2 (6 bases each). V lost 0 bases and J 4 bases, leaving 16 bases between the germline ends. The CDR3 sequence is 17 residues long. Germline CDR1 reads MNHEY; CDR2 reads SVGEGT. This CDR3 reads CASSYSLRDILYNEQFF. The CDR3 region has the DNA TGTGCCAGCAGTTACTCTTTGCGGGACATATTGTACAATGAGCAGTTCTTC.

A word on this clonotype: The germline gene is not matched at one end of the junction; a read error may be the cause. The V and J genes are TRBV6-2 or TRBV6-3 and TRBJ1-5; D may be TRBD1 (6 bases). The CDR3 contains 13 residues. Germline V gene sequence: CDR1 MNHEY, CDR2 SVGEGT. The CDR3 DNA sequence: TGTGCCAGCAGAGAGAGGGGGTGGGAGCCCCAGGAATTT. Encoded protein: CASRERGWEPQEF.

Ten or more counts support this clonotype. The chain uses TRBV11-2 and TRBJ2-1, with TRBD2 matching over 8 bases. In germline, CDR1 is SGHAT, CDR2 FQNNGV. The CDR3 runs 16 residues. The J segment lost 0 bases and the V segment lost 5 bases, leaving 6 bases of the junction unmatched. CDR3 nucleotide sequence: TGTGCCAGCAGCCCCTTAGCGGGACCCTCCTACAATGAGCAGTTCTTC. This codes for CASSPLAGPSYNEQFF.

DNA for the CDR3: TGCAGTGCTAGACCCCGGGACAGGGGTAGGGTCGGCGAGCAGTACTTC. Translated, it gives CSARPRDRGRVGEQYF. The J gene is TRBJ2-7, the V gene TRBV20-1; 10 bases match TRBD1. This CDR3 has 16 amino acids. The V segment lost 2 bases and the J segment 6 bases; nucleotides outside the gene matches: 13. Looked up from germline, CDR1 is DFQATT and CDR2 is SNEGSKA (reference sequence).

This clonotype was seen ten or more times. The chain links TRBV11-2 to TRBJ2-3; D perhaps matches TRBD2 (6 bases). Germline CDR1 SGHAT, CDR2 FQNNGV. The CDR3 runs 15 residues. Trimming removed 5 bases from V and 4 bases from J, with 16 bases in between. CDR3 sequence (DNA): TGTGCCAGCAGCCCGGGGGTTGCCCCATCAGATACGCAGTATTTT. Translating it yields CASSPGVAPSDTQYF. Variable domain in full (rest from reference TRBV11-2 and TRBJ2-3): EAGVAQSPRYKIIEKRQSVAFWCNPISGHATLYWYQQILGQGPKLLIQFQNNGVVDDSQLPKDRFSAERLKGVDSTLKIQPAKLEDSAVYLCASSPGVAPSDTQYFGPGTRLTVL.

This clonotype was recorded a few times. CDR3 sequence: CASSLGGWGREETQYF. The DNA for the CDR3 is TGTGCCAGCAGCTTGGGTGGCTGGGGGCGGGAGGAGACCCAGTACTTC. The V and J genes are TRBV11-3 and TRBJ2-5; maybe TRBD2 (7 bases). This CDR3 region has 16 residues. Between the trimmed V and J ends, which lost 3 bases and 5 bases, there was a span of 19 bases. In germline, CDR1 is SGHNT, CDR2 YENEEA.

This clonotype turned up a few times. The CDR3, as DNA: TGTGCCAGCAGACCTGCAGGGGTGCTTAACTATGGCTACACCTTC. Protein product: CASRPAGVLNYGYTF. The V gene is TRBV6-2 or TRBV6-3, the J gene TRBJ1-2; a possible D gene is TRBD1 (6 bases). Germline CDR1 reads MNHEY; CDR2 reads SVGEGT. This CDR3 region has 15 residues. V lost 6 bases and J 1 base, leaving 15 bases between the germline ends.

The sample holds one count of this clonotype. The rearrangement joins TRBV6-2 or TRBV6-3 to TRBJ2-7, with D hard to call. CDR1 and CDR2 (germline): MNHEY, SVGEGT. The CDR3 runs to 12 residues. Trimming took off 5 bases at V and 3 bases at J, with 8 bases between the two ends. This chain's CDR3 is CASSPENYEQYF. CDR3 DNA sequence: TGTGCCAGCAGTCCCGAGAACTACGAGCAGTACTTC.

This clonotype was counted only a few times. This chain links TRBV9 with TRBJ2-3; no definite D call. CDR3 length: 15 residues. The V gene lost 3 bases and the J gene lost 0 bases, with 11 bases spanning the gap. Germline CDR1 is SGDLS and CDR2 is YYNGEE. For the CDR3, the DNA is TGTGCCAGCAGCGGAAAGGGCGAGAGCACAGATACGCAGTATTTT. Translated, it gives CASSGKGESTDTQYF.

In its sample, this clonotype was seen a few times. V gene TRBV6-5 combines with J gene TRBJ2-5, with TRBD2 identical over 8 bases. CDR1 and CDR2 from the germline V gene are MNHEY and SVGAGI. J was trimmed by 5 bases and V by 2 bases; bases with no gene match: 4. CDR3 length: 14 amino acids. The DNA of the CDR3 is TGTGCCAGCAGTTACCGGGGGGGGGCGGAGACCCAGTACTTC. It yields the protein CASSYRGGAETQYF.

This clonotype was observed a handful of times. The chain employs TRBV6-1 and TRBJ2-7, with D possibly being TRBD2 (6 bases). V lost 6 bases, J lost 0 bases, and 15 bases lay in between. The CDR3 contains 15 residues. CDR1 MNHNS and CDR2 SASEGT come from the germline V gene. The CDR3 nucleotides are TGTGCCAGCAGGGAAACCGGGACTCCCTCCTACGAGCAGTACTTC. Translating gives CASRETGTPSYEQYF.